This T cell receptor beta chain was identified during a study of blood T cells in healthy people across ages. This clonotype turned up a few times. Each sample yielded at least 6 million isolated PBMCs. Primers used in a second PCR of about 6 to 12 cycles were a sample-barcoded 5' primer and a J-beta primer mix. TCRdb reanalysed the 5' RACE reads using MiXCR and keeps one entry per CDR3 protein. The data contain under 1,000,000 distinct CDR3 sequences, under 40% of them singletons. Germline V gene lookup returns CDR1 MNHNS and CDR2 SASEGT. This CDR3 comprises 14 residues. The ends were cut back, 8 bases at V and 4 bases at J, with 17 bases in the middle.

The clonotype originates from a young man in good health. The chain carries TRBV6-1 and TRBJ1-2; D is unresolved. Input material: blood. The CDR3 is CASYGRFSGYGYTF. The CDR3 nucleotides read TGTGCCAGCTATGGACGGTTTTCGGGCTATGGCTACACCTTC.